This T cell receptor beta chain was sequenced during a study of cytomegalovirus exposure and HLA in healthy donors. Points from the study as a whole: HLA-A and HLA-B allele assignments for most subjects were reportedly predicted accurately using TCR beta sequences. Analysis performed later showed TCR beta chains linked to HLA being more clonally expanded than equally common others. According to an earlier analysis, most TCR beta V segments yielded productive rearrangements about 90% or about 30% of the time.

Turning to this clone: Antigen: not known.

Primers: 60 Vbeta forward and 13 Jbeta reverse. TCRdb's table, derived via immunoSEQ multiplex PCR, lists solely in-frame clones and lacks some. Among about 170,000 clones, approximately 86% were seen once, and the ten largest hold approximately 1.6%. The specimen sequenced was PBMCs. The source is a male donor in good health and CMV-seronegative.

CDR3 nucleotides: TGTGCCAGCAGCGCCGGTCAGGGGAGTGGAGAGACCCAGTACTTC. It is translated as CASSAGQGSGETQYF. The chain has TRBV9 and TRBJ2-5; a weak D match, TRBD1 (6 bases). Trimming took off 3 bases at V and 4 bases at J, with 16 bases between the two ends. This CDR3 has 15 amino acids. Germline assignment: CDR1 SGDLS and CDR2 YYNGEE.